This T cell receptor (beta chain) is from a study of cytomegalovirus exposure and HLA in healthy donors. Overall study results and limits: The Asian-associated ancestry cluster reportedly had fewer N-insertions than the roughly 670-donor mean in a later analysis.

The PCR used 60 Vbeta and 13 Jbeta primers. The protocol was immunoSEQ multiplex PCR, while the TCRdb copy is restricted to in-frame clones and leaves out a portion. The sample gives around 100,000 clones, around 80% of which show up once; 20% to 25% is in the top ten. As for this clone: Its specificity is not known.

The CDR3 is 13 amino acids. The sequence derives from a man aged 30-40 years in good health and CMV-seropositive. The sequenced sample was PBMCs. The chain carries TRBV21-1 and TRBJ1-2. TRBV21-1 is a recognized pseudogene. Written as DNA, the CDR3 is TGTGCCAGCAGAGGAAGGGCGAGGGTCGGCTACACCTTC. Translating gives CASRGRARVGYTF.